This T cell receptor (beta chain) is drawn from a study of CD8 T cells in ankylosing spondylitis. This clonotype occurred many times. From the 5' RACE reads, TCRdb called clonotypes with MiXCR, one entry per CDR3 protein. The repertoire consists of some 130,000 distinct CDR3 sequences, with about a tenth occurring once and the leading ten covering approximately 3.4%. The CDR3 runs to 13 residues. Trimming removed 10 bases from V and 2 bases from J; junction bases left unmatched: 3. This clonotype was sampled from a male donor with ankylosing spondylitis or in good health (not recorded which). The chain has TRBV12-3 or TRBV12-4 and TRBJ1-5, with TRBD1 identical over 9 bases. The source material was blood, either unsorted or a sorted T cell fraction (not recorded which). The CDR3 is CATDRGGNQPQHF. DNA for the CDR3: TGTGCCACGGACAGGGGCGGCAATCAGCCCCAGCATTTT.